What follows is one TCR beta chain and its context. Germline loops: CDR1 MGHRA, CDR2 YSYEKL. V lost 0 bases and J lost 12, with 9 bases in between. This CDR3 is built from 12 residues. This sample is drawn from a study of T cell changes during pregnancy in multiple sclerosis. Data came from immunoSEQ multiplex PCR; TCRdb stores just in-frame clones and leaves some out. The profile shows tens of thousands of clones, 85% to 95% of them singletons. The receptor's source is a female donor with multiple sclerosis, enrolled in a pregnancy study. This sample comprised peripheral blood, obtained in the third trimester of pregnancy. This chain links TRBV4-1 with TRBJ2-1, with a weak D call TRBD2 (5 bases). The CDR3 reads CASSQEPEGQFF. CDR3 nucleotide sequence: TGCGCCAGCAGCCAAGAACCCGAGGGGCAGTTCTTC.